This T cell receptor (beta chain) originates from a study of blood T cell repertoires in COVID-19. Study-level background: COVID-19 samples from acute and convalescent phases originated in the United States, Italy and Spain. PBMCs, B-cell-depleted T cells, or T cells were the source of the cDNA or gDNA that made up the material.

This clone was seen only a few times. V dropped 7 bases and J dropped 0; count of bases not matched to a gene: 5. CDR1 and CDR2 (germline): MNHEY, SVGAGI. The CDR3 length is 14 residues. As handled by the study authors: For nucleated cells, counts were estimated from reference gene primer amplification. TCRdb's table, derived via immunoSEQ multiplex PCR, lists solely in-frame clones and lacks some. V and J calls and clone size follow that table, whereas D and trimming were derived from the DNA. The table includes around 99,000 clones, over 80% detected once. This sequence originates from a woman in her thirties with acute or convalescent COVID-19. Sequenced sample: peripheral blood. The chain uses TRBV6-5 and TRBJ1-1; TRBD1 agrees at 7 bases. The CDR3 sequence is CASTEGTVNTEAFF. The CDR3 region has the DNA TGTGCCAGCACCGAGGGGACAGTGAACACTGAAGCTTTCTTT.